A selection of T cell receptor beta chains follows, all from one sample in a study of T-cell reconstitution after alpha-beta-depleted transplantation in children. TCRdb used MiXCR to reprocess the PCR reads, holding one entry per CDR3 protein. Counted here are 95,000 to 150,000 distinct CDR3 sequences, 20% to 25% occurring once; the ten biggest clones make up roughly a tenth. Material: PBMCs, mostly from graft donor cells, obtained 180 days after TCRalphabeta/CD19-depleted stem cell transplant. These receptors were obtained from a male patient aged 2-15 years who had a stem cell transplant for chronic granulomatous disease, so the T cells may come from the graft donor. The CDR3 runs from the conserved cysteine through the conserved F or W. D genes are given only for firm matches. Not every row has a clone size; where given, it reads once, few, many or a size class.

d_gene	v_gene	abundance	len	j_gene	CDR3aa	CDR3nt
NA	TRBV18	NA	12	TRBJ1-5	CASSTYNQPQHF	TGTGCCAGCTCAACATACAATCAGCCCCAGCATTTT
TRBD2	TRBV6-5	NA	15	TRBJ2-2	CASSWEGSNTGELFF	TGTGCCAGCAGTTGGGAGGGGTCGAACACCGGGGAGCTGTTTTTT
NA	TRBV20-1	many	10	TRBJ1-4	CSARGQKLFF	TGCAGTGCTAGGGGTCAAAAACTGTTTTTT
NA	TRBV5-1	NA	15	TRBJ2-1	CASSLTAAQYNEQFF	TGCGCCAGCAGCTTGACCGCGGCCCAGTACAATGAGCAGTTCTTC
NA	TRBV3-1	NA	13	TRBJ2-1	CASSLRPPDEQFF	TGTGCCAGCAGTCTGCGCCCCCCGGATGAGCAGTTCTTC
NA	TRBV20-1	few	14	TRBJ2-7	CSASPRTVSYEQYF	TGCAGTGCTAGTCCCAGGACGGTATCCTACGAGCAGTACTTC
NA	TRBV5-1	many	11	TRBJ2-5	CASSLSETQYF	TGTGCCAGCAGCTTATCTGAGACCCAGTACTTC
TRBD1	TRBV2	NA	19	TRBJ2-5	CASCPSHRGLNNYQETQYF	TGTGCCAGCTGCCCTTCCCACAGGGGGCTTAACAATTACCAAGAGACCCAGTACTTC
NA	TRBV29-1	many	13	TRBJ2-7	CSVGKFGSYEQYF	TGCAGCGTTGGAAAGTTCGGCTCCTACGAGCAGTACTTC
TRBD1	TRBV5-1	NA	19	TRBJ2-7	CASSLGAITMGQGGGEQYF	TGCGCCAGCAGCTTGGGGGCGATTACTATGGGACAGGGAGGAGGCGAGCAGTACTTC
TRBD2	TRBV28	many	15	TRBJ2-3	CASSLETSGRGTQYF	TGTGCCAGCAGTCTTGAGACTAGCGGGAGGGGTACGCAGTATTTT
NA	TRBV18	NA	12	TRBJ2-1	CASKQAYNEQFF	TGTGCCAGCAAGCAGGCTTACAATGAGCAGTTCTTC
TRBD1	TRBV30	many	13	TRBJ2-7	CAWRTGGLHEQYF	TGTGCCTGGAGGACAGGGGGCCTGCACGAGCAGTACTTC
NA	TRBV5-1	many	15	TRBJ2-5	CASSSTPKAQETQYF	TGCGCCAGCAGCTCCACCCCTAAGGCACAAGAGACCCAGTACTTC
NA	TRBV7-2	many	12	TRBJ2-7	CASSLQGNEQYF	TGTGCCAGCAGCTTACAGGGCAACGAGCAGTACTTC